This passage covers 3 T cell receptor beta chains from one sample sequenced in a study of blood T cell repertoires in COVID-19 (dated by TCRdb to about 2020). Library generation was performed with the immunoSEQ multiplex PCR assay. Entries here come from immuneACCESS through TCRdb and include only in-frame sequences with V and J called. Some clones fail to appear in such tables; in the studies checked, an unresolved V gene covers under half of the shortfall, and the cause of the remainder is unknown. The sample includes roughly 300,000 clones, with approximately 89% observed a single time. Together, the top ten hold less than 6% of the sample. Sequenced: PBMCs or T cells enriched from blood (not recorded which). The source is a woman aged 30 to 39 who had recovered from COVID-19.

This chain links TRBV6-5 with TRBJ1-3; D ambiguous. From germline, CDR1 is MNHEY and CDR2 SVGAGI. V was shortened by 4 bases and J by 5 bases, with 9 bases between the two germline ends. The length of the CDR3 is 13 residues. The CDR3 coding sequence is TGTGCCAGCAGTTTATCACAGAGAAACACCATATATTTT. As protein: CASSLSQRNTIYF.

The chain uses TRBV7-2 and TRBJ2-2; tentatively, D is TRBD1 (6 bases). The CDR3 has 16 amino acids. With 4 bases removed from V and 1 base from J, the gap between germline ends came to 13 bases. From germline, CDR1 is SGHTA and CDR2 FQGNSA. For the CDR3, the DNA is TGTGCCAGCAGCTCCTTCACGACAGGGAACACCGGGGAGCTGTTTTTT. This sequence encodes CASSSFTTGNTGELFF.

The chain carries TRBV6-2 or TRBV6-3 and TRBJ1-1; no clear D gene. Germline V gene sequence: CDR1 MNHEY, CDR2 SVGEGT. V lost 4 bases, J lost 14 bases, and 20 bases lay in between. The CDR3 is 13 amino acids. The CDR3 nucleotides are TGTGCCAGCAGTTTGTTATCCCCCACGGAGACCTTCTTT. This translates into CASSLLSPTETFF.